One sample yielded the 12 T cell receptor beta chains listed below, sequenced in a study of a mutant IDH1 vaccine in newly diagnosed glioma (dated by TCRdb to the early 2020s). Library generation was performed with the immunoSEQ multiplex PCR assay. In its TCRdb copy, this immuneACCESS table keeps in-frame sequences only and misses some clones. Where compared with another copy, unresolved V genes explain less than half of these, and the others have no known cause. Present in this sample are fewer than 70,000 clones, 84% of which were seen just once. Roughly 3.5% of the sample rests with the top ten. These TCRs are of unknown antigen specificity. This specimen's time point label, interpreted: week 11, during vaccination. Every vaccine dose consisted of 300 ug of a 20-mer mutant IDH1 peptide in Montanide, administered subcutaneously together with topical imiquimod. Sequencing used PBMCs, obtained from a glioma patient whose treatment included an IDH1 peptide vaccine. All receptors derive from a man under 40 with glioma.

V and J are TRBV5-4 and TRBJ2-1; TRBD1 agrees at 8 bases. The V gene's germline CDR1 is SGHNT and CDR2 YYREEE (reference sequence). The CDR3 is 15 residues long. Unmatched junction bases numbered 14, after V lost 5 bases and J lost 10 bases. The CDR3 sequence is CASSLRQGPGREQFF. In nucleotides, the CDR3 is TGTGCCAGCAGTCTAAGACAGGGGCCGGGGAGGGAGCAGTTCTTC.

This clone was observed a single time. V usage is TRBV7-9 and J usage is TRBJ1-1; 8 bases are a match to TRBD1. The CDR3 covers 15 residues. The V segment lost 3 bases and the J segment 0 bases; nucleotides outside the gene matches: 3. CDR1 and CDR2 (germline): SEHNR, FQNEAQ (reference sequence). The CDR3 DNA reads TGTGCCAGCAGCTTGCCAGGGGGCCTGAACACTGAAGCTTTCTTT. Protein: CASSLPGGLNTEAFF.

The V and J genes are TRBV9 and TRBJ1-6, with no clear D. Trimming shortened V by 4 bases and J by 8 bases, and 10 bases separated the two germline ends. The CDR3 spans 13 residues. CDR1 is SGDLS, CDR2 YYNGEE, per germline. The CDR3 coding sequence is TGTGCCAGCAGCACCCAAAGAGATTCACCCCTCCACTTT. Protein sequence: CASSTQRDSPLHF.

The V gene is TRBV18, the J gene TRBJ2-2, with TRBD2 as a possible D gene (5 bases). Germline-derived CDR1 and CDR2 are KGHSH and LQKENI. V was pared by 3 bases and J by 1 base, with 12 bases between. This CDR3 has 16 amino acids. CDR3 in DNA: TGTGCCAGCTCACCCCCCCGCGGGTGGAACACCGGGGAGCTGTTTTTT. Translation: CASSPPRGWNTGELFF.

This clone was counted between two and nine times. The J gene is TRBJ1-1, the V gene TRBV15; D gene unclear. V was pared by 2 bases and J by 2 bases, with 12 bases between. Germline V CDR1 and CDR2: LNHNV, YYDKDF (reference sequence). This CDR3 has 15 amino acids. As DNA, the CDR3 is TGTGCCACCAGCAGACCGGAAGATGGTAACACTGAAGCTTTCTTT. Protein product: CATSRPEDGNTEAFF.

The rearrangement uses TRBV6-5 and TRBJ1-1; D call uncertain. V shed 0 bases and J shed 4 bases, with 6 bases lying between them. There are 13 residues in the CDR3. Germline loops: CDR1 MNHEY, CDR2 SVGAGI. CDR3 DNA: TGTGCCAGCAGTTACTCGCGGGGCACTGAAGCTTTCTTT. Its translation is CASSYSRGTEAFF.

The gene calls are TRBV28 and TRBJ1-2; D is possibly TRBD1 (5 bases). V lost 3 bases, J lost 0 bases, and 8 bases lay in between. Germline loops: CDR1 MDHEN, CDR2 SYDVKM. The CDR3 contains 14 residues. CDR3 sequence (DNA): TGTGCCAGCAGTTTTCGGGGGTCTAACTATGGCTACACCTTC. Translation gives CASSFRGSNYGYTF.

Remarks on this clone: Other DNA sequences of this sample code for an identical CDR3. The genes are TRBV6-1 and TRBJ2-5; 11 bases fit TRBD2. CDR1 is MNHNS and CDR2 is SASEGT in the germline V gene. CDR3 length: 15 amino acids. V trimming: 2 bases; J trimming: 1 base; junction bases outside the gene matches: 0. This chain's CDR3 is CASSELAGGQETQYF. Written as DNA, the CDR3 is TGTGCCAGCAGTGAACTAGCGGGGGGCCAAGAGACCCAGTACTTC.

The CDR3 region has the DNA TGCGCCAGCAGCCAAGGGGCCAGGCCTCGCTCTGGAAACACCATATATTTT. Its protein product is CASSQGARPRSGNTIYF. The rearrangement joins TRBV4-3 to TRBJ1-3, with D hard to call. V gave up 1 base and J gave up 0 bases, with 13 bases separating them. Germline lookup yields CDR1 LGHNA and CDR2 YSLEER. This CDR3 is 17 amino acids long.

The chain joins TRBV6-1 to TRBJ2-7, with 7 positions matching TRBD2. In germline, CDR1 is MNHNS, CDR2 SASEGT. Losses at the gene ends were 8 bases for V and 0 bases for J; bases not matched to a gene: 7. The CDR3 spans 14 residues. The CDR3 protein is CASESGASSYEQYF. The CDR3 region has the DNA TGTGCCAGCGAAAGCGGGGCTAGCTCCTACGAGCAGTACTTC.

V usage is TRBV28 and J usage is TRBJ1-2; 7 bases match TRBD1. The germline V gene has CDR1 MDHEN and CDR2 SYDVKM. The length of the CDR3 is 15 residues. V trimming: 6 bases; J trimming: 4 bases; junction bases outside the gene matches: 11. In DNA, the CDR3 is TGTGCCAGCAGCCCCGGGACAGACCTATCCTATGGCTACACCTTC. Encoded protein: CASSPGTDLSYGYTF.

The rearrangement uses TRBV11-1 and TRBJ2-1, with 10 bases fitting TRBD2. This CDR3 is built from 16 residues. After removal of 5 bases from V and 4 bases from J, the junction contained 8 bases not matched to a gene. Germline V gene lookup returns CDR1 SGHAT and CDR2 FQDESV (reference sequence). The CDR3 sequence is CASSLPGLAIYNEQFF. CDR3 DNA: TGTGCCAGCAGCCTTCCGGGACTAGCGATATACAATGAGCAGTTCTTC.